The rows below give T cell receptor beta chains drawn from one sample of a study of T-cell memory formation after mild COVID-19. TCRdb passed the 5' RACE reads through MiXCR, listing each CDR3 protein once. In the table there are about 270,000 distinct CDR3 sequences, more than 15% of which are singletons. The sequencing sample was made of PBMCs or a T cell subset sorted from them (not recorded which). The source of these receptors is a man in his late teens or twenties who had mild COVID-19 (a few samples of this study predate the infection). Cell type and time point are not known. The CDR3 runs from the conserved cysteine through the conserved F or W. A D gene is named only where the DNA matches it firmly. Not all rows give a size; the values are once, few, many and, for expanded clones, a class.

v_call: TRBV5-1; clone_size: NA; d_call: TRBD2; j_call: TRBJ2-1; cdr3_nt: TGCGCCAGCGGGGCTCGAGCGGGGGGCAATGAGCAGTTCTTC; cdr3_aa: CASGARAGGNEQFF
v_call: TRBV7-9; clone_size: few; d_call: TRBD2; j_call: TRBJ2-1; cdr3_nt: TGTGCCAGCAGCTCGCGAGCGGGGGGGCCGGTCTTC; cdr3_aa: CASSSRAGGPVF
v_call: TRBV27; clone_size: few; d_call: TRBD2; j_call: TRBJ2-2; cdr3_nt: TGTGCCAGCAACCATAGGGGGCGGGAGGGCACCGGGGAGCTGTTTTTT; cdr3_aa: CASNHRGREGTGELFF
v_call: TRBV25-1; clone_size: few; d_call: NA; j_call: TRBJ1-1; cdr3_nt: TGTGCCAGCAGTAATCTAGACCGGAACACTGAAGCTTTCTTT; cdr3_aa: CASSNLDRNTEAFF
v_call: TRBV5-1; clone_size: NA; d_call: NA; j_call: TRBJ1-5; cdr3_nt: TGCGCCAGCAGCTTGGACAGAGCGAGTCAGCCCCAGCATTTT; cdr3_aa: CASSLDRASQPQHF
v_call: TRBV7-2; clone_size: NA; d_call: TRBD2; j_call: TRBJ2-2; cdr3_nt: TGTGCCAGCAGCCCGGCGGGGGGCTGGATCGGGGAGCTGTTTTTT; cdr3_aa: CASSPAGGWIGELFF
v_call: TRBV29-1; clone_size: NA; d_call: NA; j_call: TRBJ1-5; cdr3_nt: TGCAGCGTCCGGGAAGGAGGTCAGCCCCAGCATTTT; cdr3_aa: CSVREGGQPQHF
v_call: TRBV6-2/TRBV6-3; clone_size: NA; d_call: NA; j_call: TRBJ1-2; cdr3_nt: TGTGCCAGCAGTATCCAGCTCAGATCTAACTATGGCTACACCTTC; cdr3_aa: CASSIQLRSNYGYTF
v_call: TRBV29-1; clone_size: NA; d_call: NA; j_call: TRBJ2-3; cdr3_nt: TGCAGCGTTGTGGAGGGGGCCATCACAGATACGCAGTATTTT; cdr3_aa: CSVVEGAITDTQYF
v_call: TRBV7-2; clone_size: few; d_call: NA; j_call: TRBJ2-1; cdr3_nt: TGTGCCAGCAGCTTTGACTTTCCCCCAGTGAAGCAGTTCTTC; cdr3_aa: CASSFDFPPVKQFF
v_call: TRBV9; clone_size: NA; d_call: NA; j_call: TRBJ1-2; cdr3_nt: TGTGCCAGCACGCCGGGTTTCAACTATGGCTACACCTTC; cdr3_aa: CASTPGFNYGYTF
v_call: TRBV4-3; clone_size: few; d_call: NA; j_call: TRBJ1-5; cdr3_nt: TGCGCCAGCAGCCAAGATGAGTTCGGGCTATATTATGGCAATCAGCCCCAGCATTTT; cdr3_aa: CASSQDEFGLYYGNQPQHF
v_call: TRBV13; clone_size: few; d_call: NA; j_call: TRBJ2-1; cdr3_nt: TGTGCCAGCGTCGTCGCAGGGACCTACAATGAGCAGTTCTTC; cdr3_aa: CASVVAGTYNEQFF
v_call: TRBV2; clone_size: few; d_call: NA; j_call: TRBJ2-7; cdr3_nt: TGTGCCAGCAGTCGGGACACCCACTCCTACGAGCAGTACTTC; cdr3_aa: CASSRDTHSYEQYF
v_call: TRBV5-4; clone_size: few; d_call: NA; j_call: TRBJ2-3; cdr3_nt: TGTGCCAGCAGCACCCCAGGGTGGCGGTCAGATACGAAGTATTTT; cdr3_aa: CASSTPGWRSDTKYF
v_call: TRBV12-3/TRBV12-4; clone_size: few; d_call: TRBD2; j_call: TRBJ2-5; cdr3_nt: TGTGCCAGCAGAACAAATAGCGGGGAAGAGACCCAGTACTTC; cdr3_aa: CASRTNSGEETQYF